The text below deals with one TCR beta chain. As yet, its antigen is unknown. Sequenced by immunoSEQ multiplex PCR; TCRdb stores in-frame clones only, minus some. In the table there are 130,000 or so clones, roughly nine tenths of which are singletons. The data are from a study of cytomegalovirus exposure and HLA in healthy donors. Whole-study context: The 110 or so validation repertoires used a platform that matched the one used for the approximately 670 first-cohort repertoires, as a later analysis reported.

Whole-study findings and limits: It was 150 or so TCR beta chains that were listed as cytomegalovirus-associated. For most TCR sequences rarity was the rule, although some public TCRs occurred in many donors.

The junction had 8 bases not matched to a gene; V was cut back by 6 bases and J by 6 bases. This CDR3 region has 15 residues. Germline V gene lookup returns CDR1 MDHEN and CDR2 SYDVKM. While the first cohort had 600 to 800 subjects, the donors belonged to the separate validation cohort of about 120 subjects. This sequence joins TRBV28 and TRBJ2-3, with 11 positions matching TRBD2. The specimen sequenced was PBMCs. This TCR was sampled from a man younger than 40 in good health and CMV-seronegative. CDR3: CASSQSSGGPDTQYF. Here the CDR3 DNA reads TGTGCCAGCAGCCAATCTAGCGGGGGGCCGGATACGCAGTATTTT.